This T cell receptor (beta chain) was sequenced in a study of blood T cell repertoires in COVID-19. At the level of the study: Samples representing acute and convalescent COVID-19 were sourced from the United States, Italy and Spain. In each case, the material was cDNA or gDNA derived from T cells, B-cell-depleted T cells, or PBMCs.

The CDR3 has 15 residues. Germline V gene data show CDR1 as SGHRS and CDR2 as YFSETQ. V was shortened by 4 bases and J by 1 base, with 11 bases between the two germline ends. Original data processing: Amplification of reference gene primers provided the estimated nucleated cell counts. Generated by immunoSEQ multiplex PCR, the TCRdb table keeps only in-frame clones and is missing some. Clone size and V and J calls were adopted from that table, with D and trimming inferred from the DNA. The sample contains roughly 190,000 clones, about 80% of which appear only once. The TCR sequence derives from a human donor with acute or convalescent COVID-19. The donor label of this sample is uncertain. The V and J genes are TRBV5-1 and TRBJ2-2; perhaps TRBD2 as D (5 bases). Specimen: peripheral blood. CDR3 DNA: TGCGCCAGCAGCCTGGGAGAGGGGAACACCGGGGAGCTGTTTTTT. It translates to CASSLGEGNTGELFF.